These T cell receptor beta chains were read from a single sample in a study of T cells in Graves' hyperthyroidism and ophthalmopathy. TCRdb ran MiXCR on the multiplex PCR reads and lists one entry per CDR3 protein. This sample carries 800,000 or so distinct CDR3 sequences, around 39% of them seen once, and the ten largest clones take 8% to 9%. The sample consisted of blood. The receptors were gathered from a man in his late teens or twenties with Graves' hyperthyroidism. CDR3s include the opening cysteine and the closing phenylalanine or tryptophan.

j_gene,v_gene,CDR3aa
TRBJ2-5,TRBV15,CATSRDAVGNQETQYF
TRBJ2-5,TRBV7-7,CASSPSGGAVSGETQYF
TRBJ1-1,TRBV29-1,CSVLVGLAEGTEAFF
TRBJ2-2,TRBV29-1,CSVSPSGSTTGELFF
TRBJ2-2,TRBV24-1,CATSDGRVRNTGELFF
TRBJ1-6,TRBV15,CATSRGTGNRGPLHF
TRBJ1-2,TRBV29-1,CSVTNRGNGYTF
TRBJ1-1,TRBV19,CASSPGTGYGEAFF
TRBJ1-5,TRBV15,CATSRDREETQHF
TRBJ1-1,TRBV2,CASSQGVPGTEAFF
TRBJ2-7,TRBV9,CASSLTGTGDEQYF
TRBJ2-2,TRBV25-1,CASRFPNTGELFF
TRBJ2-5,TRBV11-2,CASSWTGIQETQYF
TRBJ2-7,TRBV13,CASSQEGRSYEQYF
TRBJ1-2,TRBV5-6,CASSGRDRDIYGYTF
TRBJ1-1,TRBV19,CASQLGGEAFF
.,TRBV6-5,CASSYSNGNGQFF
TRBJ2-7,TRBV2,CASARYEQYF
TRBJ1-5,TRBV20-1,CSASPGQGASQPQHF
TRBJ2-7,TRBV12-5,CASGLSQGISYEQYF
TRBJ2-1,TRBV7-8,CASSLGQVNEQFF
TRBJ2-2,TRBV20-1,CSASRGGTGELFF
TRBJ1-2,TRBV10-3,CAISQGQGDGYTF
TRBJ1-1,TRBV5-1,CASSLAPAEMNTEAFF
TRBJ1-2,TRBV20-1,CSAGGCTF
TRBJ2-7,TRBV19,CASSAVHRDGRIYEQYF
TRBJ1-5,TRBV7-8,CAVRQGLNQPQHF
TRBJ1-4,TRBV20-1,CSARDRFWEKLFF
TRBJ2-5,TRBV7-3,CASSYDREETQYF
TRBJ1-3,TRBV6-5,CASFASGNTIYF
TRBJ1-3,TRBV7-2,CASSSPRTGNTIYF
TRBJ1-6,TRBV7-8,CASSLESGSSYNSPLHF
TRBJ2-6,TRBV9,CASSVEGGARGANVLTF
TRBJ2-7,TRBV20-1,CSAPQKGAYEQYF
TRBJ1-3,TRBV25-1,CAWSVGRSGNTIYF
TRBJ2-5,TRBV12-3/TRBV12-4,CASSSTPRETQYF
TRBJ1-1,TRBV12-3/TRBV12-4,CASKQQGGGTEAFF
TRBJ1-1,TRBV2,CASSLGDPRDIGAFF
TRBJ2-2,TRBV20-1,CSARETSGSGHGELFF
TRBJ2-5,TRBV20-1,CSAREDPGETQYF
TRBJ1-5,TRBV6-5,CASTRTGNSNQPQHF
TRBJ1-1,TRBV2,CASSAHTEAFF
TRBJ1-2,TRBV7-2,CASSLNRADYTF
TRBJ1-2,TRBV10-3,CDIQTGNYGYTF
TRBJ1-1,TRBV10-2,CASEKGEGNTEAFF
TRBJ1-3,TRBV2,CASSLQGATGNTIYF
TRBJ1-2,TRBV12-3/TRBV12-4,CASSMDRGGNGYTF
TRBJ2-5,TRBV12-3/TRBV12-4,CASSLPTGIWETQYF
TRBJ1-3,TRBV7-3,CASSQARGSGNTIYF
TRBJ2-7,TRBV14,CASKKSGTSYEQYF